These T cell receptor beta chains were read from a single sample in a study of blood T cell repertoires in COVID-19. Sequenced by immunoSEQ multiplex PCR; TCRdb stores in-frame clones only, minus some. Here the sample spans over 200,000 clones, 70% to 90% being singletons. The sequenced sample consisted of peripheral blood. The receptors were sampled from a woman younger than 35 who had recovered from COVID-19. CDR3s include the opening cysteine and the closing phenylalanine or tryptophan. Each record gives: J gene, clone size, D gene, V gene, CDR3 DNA, CDR3 protein. A D gene is named only where the DNA matches it firmly. Rows may omit the clone size; those that give it use once, few, many or a size class.

j_call: TRBJ2-1; clone_size: .; d_call: .; v_call: TRBV18; cdr3_nt: TGTGCCAGCTCCCCCCCCTCGCGGGCTGGCAATGAGCAGTTCTTC; cdr3_aa: CASSPPSRAGNEQFF
j_call: TRBJ2-7; clone_size: .; d_call: TRBD2; v_call: TRBV6-5; cdr3_nt: TGTGCCAGCAGTACACTAGCGGGAGTTTCCCACGAGCAGTACTTC; cdr3_aa: CASSTLAGVSHEQYF
j_call: TRBJ2-1; clone_size: .; d_call: .; v_call: TRBV5-4; cdr3_nt: TGTGCCAGCAGCTTGAGAGGGAACGGGAATGAGCAGTTCTTC; cdr3_aa: CASSLRGNGNEQFF
j_call: TRBJ2-7; clone_size: .; d_call: TRBD2; v_call: TRBV7-9; cdr3_nt: TGTGCCAGCAGCTTAGGAGGGAGGGCATCCTACGAGCAGTACTTC; cdr3_aa: CASSLGGRASYEQYF
j_call: TRBJ1-5; clone_size: .; d_call: TRBD1; v_call: TRBV6-5; cdr3_nt: TGTGCCAGCAGTCCCACACAGGGGTGGTATCAGCCCCAGCATTTT; cdr3_aa: CASSPTQGWYQPQHF
j_call: TRBJ2-3; clone_size: .; d_call: .; v_call: TRBV6-4; cdr3_nt: TGTGCCAGCAGTGCCCAGGCACCAGATACGCAGTATTTT; cdr3_aa: CASSAQAPDTQYF
j_call: TRBJ2-1; clone_size: .; d_call: TRBD2; v_call: TRBV7-2; cdr3_nt: TGTGCCAGCAGCCGGACTAGCGGGGGGTATGAGCAGTTCTTC; cdr3_aa: CASSRTSGGYEQFF
j_call: TRBJ2-5; clone_size: .; d_call: .; v_call: TRBV5-1; cdr3_nt: TGCGCCAGCAGTGCGGCGCAAGAGACCCAGTACTTC; cdr3_aa: CASSAAQETQYF
j_call: TRBJ1-2; clone_size: .; d_call: TRBD1; v_call: TRBV7-3; cdr3_nt: TGTGCCAGCAGTGAGGGCCAGGGGGACTATGGCTACACCTTC; cdr3_aa: CASSEGQGDYGYTF
j_call: TRBJ2-1; clone_size: .; d_call: .; v_call: TRBV4-3; cdr3_nt: TGCGCCAGCAGCCAAGTTTTACAGGGCTACAATGAGCAGTTCTTC; cdr3_aa: CASSQVLQGYNEQFF
j_call: TRBJ2-1; clone_size: .; d_call: .; v_call: TRBV6-5; cdr3_nt: TGTGCCAGCAAGATCAGGGGTAGCTCCTACAATGAGCAGTTCTTC; cdr3_aa: CASKIRGSSYNEQFF
j_call: TRBJ2-1; clone_size: .; d_call: TRBD2; v_call: TRBV30; cdr3_nt: TGTGCCTGGAGTAGGGGGACTAGCGGGTATATTGAGCAGTTCTTC; cdr3_aa: CAWSRGTSGYIEQFF
j_call: TRBJ2-5; clone_size: .; d_call: .; v_call: TRBV27; cdr3_nt: TGTGCCAGCAGTTTGGACTTAAAAGAGACCCAGTACTTC; cdr3_aa: CASSLDLKETQYF
j_call: TRBJ2-5; clone_size: .; d_call: .; v_call: TRBV7-2; cdr3_nt: TGTGCCAGCAGCTTAGGGTCGGGATCACAAGAGACCCAGTACTTC; cdr3_aa: CASSLGSGSQETQYF
j_call: TRBJ1-2; clone_size: .; d_call: .; v_call: TRBV27; cdr3_nt: TGTGCCAGCAGGAAGGAGTTCAACTATGGCTACACCTTC; cdr3_aa: CASRKEFNYGYTF
j_call: TRBJ1-4; clone_size: .; d_call: .; v_call: TRBV5-5; cdr3_nt: TGTGCCAGCAGCTTCGAGGCGGAACTACTTGAAAAACTGTTTTTT; cdr3_aa: CASSFEAELLEKLFF
j_call: TRBJ1-5; clone_size: .; d_call: .; v_call: TRBV9; cdr3_nt: TGTGCCAGCAGCGTATCAGGCGGGACGGATCAGCCCCAGCATTTT; cdr3_aa: CASSVSGGTDQPQHF
j_call: TRBJ1-3; clone_size: .; d_call: .; v_call: TRBV21-1; cdr3_nt: TGTGCCAGCAGCACGAACAGGGGAAGTGGAAACACCATATATTTT; cdr3_aa: CASSTNRGSGNTIYF
j_call: TRBJ2-1; clone_size: .; d_call: TRBD2; v_call: TRBV30; cdr3_nt: TGTGCCTGGAGCCGGACCTACCGACTAGCGGGGCAAGGGAATGAGCAGTTCTTC; cdr3_aa: CAWSRTYRLAGQGNEQFF
j_call: TRBJ2-2; clone_size: .; d_call: .; v_call: TRBV6-5; cdr3_nt: TGTGCGTCCAGAGGTCCAAACACCGGGGAGCTGTTTTTT; cdr3_aa: CASRGPNTGELFF
j_call: TRBJ2-1; clone_size: .; d_call: TRBD2; v_call: TRBV5-4; cdr3_nt: TGTGCCAGCAGCTTGGGACTAGCGGGGGCAAATCCCTACAATGAGCAGTTCTTC; cdr3_aa: CASSLGLAGANPYNEQFF
j_call: TRBJ2-1; clone_size: .; d_call: .; v_call: TRBV24-1; cdr3_nt: TGTGCCACCAGTGACCTAGGAGCGGGTAAGAACAATGAGCAGTTCTTC; cdr3_aa: CATSDLGAGKNNEQFF
j_call: TRBJ1-2; clone_size: .; d_call: .; v_call: TRBV28; cdr3_nt: TGTGCCAGCAGTTTAGGCCAGGGCTACTATGGCTACACCTTC; cdr3_aa: CASSLGQGYYGYTF
j_call: TRBJ2-3; clone_size: few; d_call: .; v_call: TRBV27; cdr3_nt: TGTGCCAGCAGTTTAACTCTTAGGAGAAGGGATACGCAGTATTTT; cdr3_aa: CASSLTLRRRDTQYF
j_call: TRBJ2-2; clone_size: .; d_call: TRBD2; v_call: TRBV25-1; cdr3_nt: TGTGCCAGCAGTGAATATGGACTAGCGGGTAACACCGGGGAGCTGTTTTTT; cdr3_aa: CASSEYGLAGNTGELFF
j_call: TRBJ2-1; clone_size: .; d_call: .; v_call: TRBV20-1; cdr3_nt: TGCAGTGCTGCGGAGGCTGGGGAGCAGTTCTTC; cdr3_aa: CSAAEAGEQFF
j_call: TRBJ2-5; clone_size: .; d_call: TRBD2; v_call: TRBV18; cdr3_nt: TGTGCCAGCTCCCAACCGGGACTAGCGGGAGGGAGGAAGACCCAGTACTTC; cdr3_aa: CASSQPGLAGGRKTQYF
j_call: TRBJ2-2; clone_size: .; d_call: .; v_call: TRBV24-1; cdr3_nt: TGTGCCACCAGTGATGACCGGGAGATCACCGGGGAGCTGTTTTTT; cdr3_aa: CATSDDREITGELFF
j_call: TRBJ2-2; clone_size: .; d_call: .; v_call: TRBV11-2; cdr3_nt: TGTGCCAGCAGCTTAGGTGACTCCGACACCGGGGAGCTGTTTTTT; cdr3_aa: CASSLGDSDTGELFF
j_call: TRBJ2-7; clone_size: .; d_call: TRBD1; v_call: TRBV5-6; cdr3_nt: TGTGCCAGCAGCCCACCGGGACAGCGGATGTACGAGCAGTACTTC; cdr3_aa: CASSPPGQRMYEQYF
j_call: TRBJ1-1; clone_size: .; d_call: .; v_call: TRBV29-1; cdr3_nt: TGCAGCGTTGACGGGGCTGAAGCTTTCTTT; cdr3_aa: CSVDGAEAFF
j_call: TRBJ2-7; clone_size: .; d_call: TRBD2; v_call: TRBV12-3/TRBV12-4; cdr3_nt: TGTGCCAGCAGTTTGACTAGCTCAAGGCAGTACTTC; cdr3_aa: CASSLTSSRQYF
j_call: TRBJ2-4; clone_size: .; d_call: .; v_call: TRBV5-8; cdr3_nt: TGTGCCAGCTTTCAGCGCGAGGCCAAAAACATTCAGTACTTC; cdr3_aa: CASFQREAKNIQYF
j_call: TRBJ2-1; clone_size: once; d_call: TRBD2; v_call: TRBV7-6; cdr3_nt: TGTGCCAGCAGCTTAGGGCCAGCGGGAGCCTACAATGAGCAGTTCTTC; cdr3_aa: CASSLGPAGAYNEQFF
j_call: TRBJ2-3; clone_size: once; d_call: TRBD1; v_call: TRBV9; cdr3_nt: TGTGCCAGCAGCGCCGGGACAGGGTCAGATACGCAGTATTTT; cdr3_aa: CASSAGTGSDTQYF
j_call: TRBJ2-5; clone_size: once; d_call: TRBD2; v_call: TRBV5-1; cdr3_nt: TGCGCCAGCAGACCGCTAGCGGGAGGGCCGATCGAGACCCAGTACTTC; cdr3_aa: CASRPLAGGPIETQYF
j_call: TRBJ1-1; clone_size: .; d_call: .; v_call: TRBV4-3; cdr3_nt: TGCGCCAGCAGCCAAGATCTGGGAGACACTGAAGCTTTCTTT; cdr3_aa: CASSQDLGDTEAFF
j_call: TRBJ2-2; clone_size: .; d_call: TRBD1; v_call: TRBV11-2; cdr3_nt: TGTGCCAGCAGCTTATTTAATTGGGACAGGGGTAGCGGGGAGCTGTTTTTT; cdr3_aa: CASSLFNWDRGSGELFF
j_call: TRBJ1-5; clone_size: .; d_call: .; v_call: TRBV30; cdr3_nt: TGTGCCTGGAGTGTTGGTCAACCAGATCAGCCCCAGCATTTT; cdr3_aa: CAWSVGQPDQPQHF
j_call: TRBJ2-7; clone_size: .; d_call: TRBD2; v_call: TRBV5-6; cdr3_nt: TGTGCCAGCAGCCCCCCGGGACTAGCGGGAATCGAGCAGTACTTC; cdr3_aa: CASSPPGLAGIEQYF
j_call: TRBJ2-7; clone_size: .; d_call: TRBD2; v_call: TRBV9; cdr3_nt: TGTGCCAGCAGCACTGGGACTAGCGGGAGGGCAGGCGAGCAGTACTTC; cdr3_aa: CASSTGTSGRAGEQYF
j_call: TRBJ1-3; clone_size: .; d_call: TRBD1; v_call: TRBV10-3; cdr3_nt: TGTGCCATCAGGGATGACAGGGTTGGAAACACCATATATTTT; cdr3_aa: CAIRDDRVGNTIYF
j_call: TRBJ2-5; clone_size: .; d_call: .; v_call: TRBV19; cdr3_nt: TGTGCCAGTAGTTGGGGGGTCCGGGAGACCCAGTACTTC; cdr3_aa: CASSWGVRETQYF
j_call: TRBJ1-1; clone_size: .; d_call: .; v_call: TRBV13; cdr3_nt: TGTGCCAGCAGCTCCCTCGCGGGGACGAACACTGAAGCTTTCTTT; cdr3_aa: CASSSLAGTNTEAFF
j_call: TRBJ1-1; clone_size: .; d_call: .; v_call: TRBV29-1; cdr3_nt: TGCCAAACAGCCCCGACAGTGGGGAACACTGAAGCTTTCTTT; cdr3_aa: CQTAPTVGNTEAFF
j_call: TRBJ2-7; clone_size: many; d_call: .; v_call: TRBV4-1; cdr3_nt: TGCGCCAGCAGCCCCGATACAGGGACATCCGAGCAGTACTTC; cdr3_aa: CASSPDTGTSEQYF
j_call: TRBJ1-4; clone_size: .; d_call: .; v_call: TRBV7-2; cdr3_nt: TGTGCCAGCAGCAAATTCGACCCTAGGACTAATGAAAAACTGTTTTTT; cdr3_aa: CASSKFDPRTNEKLFF
j_call: TRBJ1-5; clone_size: .; d_call: TRBD1; v_call: TRBV19; cdr3_nt: TGTGCCAGTAGGGTGGGACAGGGGGCTGGGCAGCCCCAGCATTTT; cdr3_aa: CASRVGQGAGQPQHF